These T cell receptor beta chains were read from a single sample in a study of blood T cell repertoires in COVID-19. The repertoire was sequenced with immunoSEQ multiplex PCR; TCRdb's copy has only in-frame clones and lacks some. The sample consists of fewer than 100,000 clones, roughly 80% of them appearing once. Sequenced sample: peripheral blood. Source of these receptors: a human donor in a cohort sampled during active COVID-19. The CDR3 runs from the conserved cysteine through the conserved F or W. A D gene is named only where the DNA matches it firmly. The listing skips clone size in some rows; elsewhere it reads once, few, many or a size class.

j_gene	abundance	v_gene	d_gene	CDR3aa	CDR3nt
TRBJ2-7	few	TRBV4-3	TRBD2	CASSGGLAGDSYEQYF	TGCGCCAGCAGCGGAGGACTAGCGGGAGACTCCTACGAGCAGTACTTC
TRBJ2-3	once	TRBV5-1	.	CASSLEPEGVGTDTQYF	TGCGCCAGCAGCTTGGAGCCCGAAGGGGTTGGCACAGATACGCAGTATTTT
TRBJ2-2	.	TRBV5-5	TRBD1	CASSLTLWTGDTGELFF	TGTGCCAGCAGCTTGACGCTATGGACAGGGGACACCGGGGAGCTGTTTTTT
TRBJ1-5	few	TRBV19	.	CASSIVGVNQPQHF	TGTGCCAGTAGTATAGTAGGAGTCAATCAGCCCCAGCATTTT
TRBJ2-1	.	TRBV2	.	CASNSGEENEQFF	TGTGCCAGCAATTCGGGGGAGGAAAATGAGCAGTTCTTC
TRBJ1-3	few	TRBV10-3	TRBD1	CAISNPDRASGNTIYF	TGTGCCATCAGTAACCCCGACAGGGCCTCTGGAAACACCATATATTTT
TRBJ1-2	.	TRBV10-2	.	CASSESSGYGYTF	TGCGCCAGCAGTGAGTCGTCGGGCTATGGCTACACCTTC
TRBJ2-5	.	TRBV6-5	.	CASGEYSQETQYF	TGTGCCAGCGGCGAGTACAGTCAAGAGACCCAGTACTTC
TRBJ2-7	few	TRBV18	TRBD2	CASSPRLAGGPGSPREQYF	TGTGCCAGCTCACCACGGCTAGCGGGAGGGCCCGGAAGCCCCCGCGAGCAGTACTTC
TRBJ2-1	.	TRBV2	TRBD2	CASRRLAGGDNEQFF	TGTGCCAGCAGGCGGCTAGCGGGGGGGGACAATGAGCAGTTCTTC
TRBJ1-2	.	TRBV28	TRBD1	CASSQGQFSYGYTF	TGTGCCAGCAGCCAGGGACAGTTTTCCTATGGCTACACCTTC
TRBJ2-1	.	TRBV6-2/TRBV6-3	.	CASSSYRRSYNEQFF	TGTGCCAGCAGTTCCTACAGGCGGTCCTACAATGAGCAGTTCTTC
TRBJ2-1	.	TRBV19	TRBD2	CASSRPSGRGSYNEQFF	TGTGCCAGTAGTCGGCCTAGCGGGAGGGGATCCTACAATGAGCAGTTCTTC
TRBJ2-7	.	TRBV6-1	TRBD2	CASSEWASGRFGYEQYF	TGTGCCAGCAGTGAATGGGCTAGCGGGAGGTTTGGCTACGAGCAGTACTTC
TRBJ2-3	.	TRBV28	.	CASSARAGSADTQYF	TGTGCCAGCAGTGCTCGGGCGGGATCCGCAGATACGCAGTATTTT
TRBJ2-3	.	TRBV19	TRBD2	CASSKGTTAFSTDTQYF	TGTGCCAGTAGTAAGGGGACTACAGCCTTTAGCACAGATACGCAGTATTTT
TRBJ2-7	.	TRBV7-8	.	CASSLGYRDSYEQYF	TGTGCCAGCAGCTTAGGATACAGGGACTCCTACGAGCAGTACTTC
TRBJ2-1	.	TRBV6-5	TRBD2	CASTFGRERWNEQFF	TGTGCCAGCACCTTTGGGCGGGAGAGGTGGAATGAGCAGTTCTTC
TRBJ2-5	.	TRBV25-1	TRBD2	CASSESFPPGASGETQYF	TGTGCCAGCAGTGAATCCTTTCCCCCCGGGGCTAGCGGAGAGACCCAGTACTTC
TRBJ2-3	.	TRBV5-8	TRBD2	CASRTGGADTQYF	TGTGCCAGCAGAACGGGAGGGGCAGATACGCAGTATTTT